One and the same sample provided the 8 T cell receptor beta chains below, sequenced in a study of identical twins. TCRdb used MiXCR to reprocess the 5' RACE reads, holding one entry per CDR3 protein. The sample contains around 530,000 distinct CDR3 sequences, 13% to 15% of which appear only once. The data were also submitted as part of a second study, on yellow fever vaccine responses in identical twins.

The sequenced sample consisted of CD4+ T cells sorted from blood. These receptors all come from a young woman in good health.

This clonotype was counted only a few times. J is TRBJ2-1 and V is TRBV3-1; possible D gene TRBD2, 5 bases. Deletions cut 4 bases from V and 5 bases from J, with 21 bases between. Germline loops: CDR1 LGHDT, CDR2 YNNKEL (reference sequence). This CDR3 region has 17 residues. Here the CDR3 DNA reads TGTGCCAGCAGCCCGTTCGCATTAGCGCAAAAAAACAATGAGCAGTTCTTC. This encodes CASSPFALAQKNNEQFF.

This clonotype was seen a few times. The V gene is TRBV5-1, the J gene TRBJ2-6, with a tentative D call TRBD1 (6 bases). Trimming took 4 bases from V and 0 from J, leaving 17 bases between them. The germline V gene encodes CDR1 SGHRS and CDR2 YFSETQ. The CDR3 consists of 18 residues. The CDR3 sequence: CASSPTTGAFSGANVLTF. Written as DNA, the CDR3 is TGCGCCAGCAGCCCTACGACAGGAGCCTTCTCTGGGGCCAACGTCCTGACTTTC.

This clonotype appeared a few times. The rearrangement links TRBV4-1 to TRBJ2-4; weak D call: TRBD2 (6 bases). The CDR3 runs to 14 residues. The germline gives CDR1 MGHRA, CDR2 YSYEKL. Trimming took off 3 bases at V and 11 bases at J, with 17 bases between the two ends. The CDR3 sequence: CASSQAAPGGVQYF. CDR3 in DNA: TGCGCCAGCAGCCAGGCCGCCCCCGGGGGAGTTCAGTACTTC.

This clonotype turned up a few times. This chain joins TRBV4-1 and TRBJ1-4; TRBD1 is a possible D gene (5 bases). Germline lookup yields CDR1 MGHRA and CDR2 YSYEKL. The CDR3 spans 16 residues. V was pared by 0 bases and J by 5 bases, with 13 bases between. CDR3 residues: CASSQEIAGINEKLFF. The CDR3 region has the DNA TGCGCCAGCAGCCAAGAAATCGCAGGGATAAATGAAAAACTGTTTTTT.

The J gene is TRBJ1-2, the V gene TRBV12-3 or TRBV12-4; D is uncertain. This CDR3 region has 13 residues. V was pared by 5 bases and J by 8 bases, with 15 bases between. The CDR3 DNA sequence: TGTGCCAGCAGTCTCGGGCAGATGTGGGGCTACACCTTC. It translates to CASSLGQMWGYTF.

This clonotype appeared a few times. The rearrangement uses TRBV29-1 and TRBJ2-5, with TRBD2 matching 10 bases. Unmatched junction bases numbered 13, after V lost 7 bases and J lost 2 bases. Germline V lookup: CDR1 SQVTM, CDR2 ANQGSEA. The CDR3 length is 16 residues. The CDR3 sequence: CSAGGLAGDLQETQYF. The DNA of the CDR3 is TGCAGCGCCGGCGGGCTAGCGGGGGACCTACAAGAGACCCAGTACTTC.

In its sample, this clonotype was seen a few times. This sequence joins TRBV12-3 or TRBV12-4 and TRBJ2-7; maybe TRBD2 (5 bases). With 3 bases removed from V and 6 bases from J, the gap between germline ends came to 9 bases. This CDR3 region has 12 residues. DNA of the CDR3: TGTGCCAGCAGTTTCGGGGAAGCCGAGCAGTACGTC. Its translation is CASSFGEAEQYV.

This clonotype was seen a few times. The rearrangement uses TRBV5-1 and TRBJ2-7; TRBD2 is a possible D gene (5 bases). The CDR3 is 17 amino acids. Trimming pared 2 bases from V and 0 bases from J, leaving 18 bases between. In germline, CDR1 is SGHRS, CDR2 YFSETQ. The DNA of the CDR3 is TGCGCCAGCAGCTTCATTTCCAGCGGAACTACCTCCTACGAGCAGTACTTC. Its protein is CASSFISSGTTSYEQYF.